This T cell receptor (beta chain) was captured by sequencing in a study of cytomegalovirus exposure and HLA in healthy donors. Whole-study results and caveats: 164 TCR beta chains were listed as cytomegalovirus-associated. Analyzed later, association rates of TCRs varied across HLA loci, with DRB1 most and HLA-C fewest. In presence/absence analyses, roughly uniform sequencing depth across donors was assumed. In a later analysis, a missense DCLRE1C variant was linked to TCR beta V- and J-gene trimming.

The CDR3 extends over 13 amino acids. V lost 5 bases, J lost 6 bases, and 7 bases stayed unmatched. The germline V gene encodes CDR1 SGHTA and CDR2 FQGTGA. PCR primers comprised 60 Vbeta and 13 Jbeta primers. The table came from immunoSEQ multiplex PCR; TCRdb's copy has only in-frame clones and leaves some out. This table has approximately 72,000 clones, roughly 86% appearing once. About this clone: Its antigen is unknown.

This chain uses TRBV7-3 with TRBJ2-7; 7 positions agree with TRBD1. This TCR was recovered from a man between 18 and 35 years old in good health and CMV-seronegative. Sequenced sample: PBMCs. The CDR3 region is CASSETGPGEQYF. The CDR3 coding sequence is TGTGCCAGCAGCGAGACAGGGCCGGGCGAGCAGTACTTC.